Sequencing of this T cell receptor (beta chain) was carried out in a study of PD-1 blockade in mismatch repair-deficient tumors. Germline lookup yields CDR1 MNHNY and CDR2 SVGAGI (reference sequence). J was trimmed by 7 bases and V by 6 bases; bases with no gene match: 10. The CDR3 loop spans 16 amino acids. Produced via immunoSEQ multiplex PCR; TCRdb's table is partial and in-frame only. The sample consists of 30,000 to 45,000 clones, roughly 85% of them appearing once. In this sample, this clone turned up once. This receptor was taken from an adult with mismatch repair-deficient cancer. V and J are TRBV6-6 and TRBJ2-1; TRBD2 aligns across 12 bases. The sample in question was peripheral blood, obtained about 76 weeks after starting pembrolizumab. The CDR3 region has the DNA TGTGCCAGCAGCAACGGGGCGACTAGCGGGAGAAATGAGCAGTTCTTC. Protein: CASSNGATSGRNEQFF.